The 28 T cell receptor beta chains presented below share a single source sample, sequenced in a study of T cell repertoires in aging, cancer and after chemotherapy (dated by TCRdb to the late 2010s). The sequencing machine was an Illumina MiSeq. Rearranged TRB sequences spanning V, D and J segments were amplified in a multiplex touch-down PCR with a mixed TRB-A/B primer pool. TCRdb applied fastp at Q25 and MiXCR to the public reads, then kept only in-frame beta chains. Each record represents a unique CDR3 protein, reported with the most common genes and DNA among its rows. For this sample there are just under 6,500 distinct CDR3 sequences; 35% appear just once. The ten largest clones represent about 39% of the sample. Genomic DNA extracted from peripheral blood, rather than sorted cells or RNA, was used as the source for amplification of TCR beta rearrangements. Sequencing input: blood. These receptors were taken from a human donor in good health.

This chain joins TRBV11-2 and TRBJ1-3; maybe TRBD1 (5 bases). This CDR3 has 13 residues. V was clipped by 1 base and J by 8 bases, with 9 bases between them. Germline CDR1 reads SGHAT; CDR2 reads FQNNGV. CDR3 in amino acids: CASSLGGEDTIYF. CDR3 nucleotides: TGTGCCAGCAGCTTAGGAGGGGAGGACACCATATATTTT.

This chain uses TRBV12-3 or TRBV12-4 with TRBJ1-4; D is undetermined. Trimming removed 4 bases at V and 3 bases at J, with 21 bases between. There are 18 residues in the CDR3. The CDR3 bases are TGTGCCAGCAGTTACGTTATGGGTACGGGTAGAGCTAATGAAAAACTGTTTTTT. This codes for CASSYVMGTGRANEKLFF.

This clonotype was counted a few times. The chain carries TRBV7-9 and TRBJ2-2; TRBD1 agrees at 10 bases. Per germline, CDR1 SEHNR and CDR2 FQNEAQ (reference sequence). The CDR3 has 16 residues. The V gene end was trimmed by 5 bases and the J gene end by 3 bases; junction bases not matched to a gene: 6. The CDR3 DNA follows: TGTGCCAGCAGCCTAACCGGGACAGGGGACACCGGGGAGCTGTTTTTT. Protein: CASSLTGTGDTGELFF.

This clonotype was recorded a few times. This rearrangement joins TRBV12-3 or TRBV12-4 to TRBJ2-1; 9 bases fit TRBD2. This CDR3 is built from 15 residues. Losses at the gene ends were 6 bases for V and 9 bases for J; bases not matched to a gene: 12. CDR3 region: CASSQAGGSPPEQFF. CDR3 bases: TGTGCCAGCAGCCAAGCGGGGGGCTCCCCCCCTGAGCAGTTCTTC.

This chain connects TRBV11-3 to TRBJ2-5; D not certain. V lost 1 base to trimming and J lost 5 bases, with 14 bases between them. The CDR3 has 15 amino acids. Germline CDR1 SGHNT, CDR2 YENEEA. Here the CDR3 DNA reads TGTGCCAGCAGCTTAGGCGTTGGTGTGTCGGAGACCCAGTACTTC. Translation: CASSLGVGVSETQYF.

The chain uses TRBV5-6 and TRBJ2-2, with D uncertain. The V gene's germline CDR1 is SGHDT and CDR2 YYEEEE. This CDR3 has 15 amino acids. Trimming removed 0 bases from V and 0 bases from J, with 6 bases in between. This chain's CDR3 is CASSLGQSNTGELFF. Written as DNA, the CDR3 is TGTGCCAGCAGCTTGGGCCAGTCGAACACCGGGGAGCTGTTTTTT.

This clonotype was observed a few times. This chain links TRBV19 with TRBJ1-3; D is perhaps TRBD1 (6 bases). With 5 bases removed from V and 0 bases from J, the gap between germline ends came to 17 bases. The CDR3 loop spans 17 amino acids. Germline V CDR1 and CDR2: LNHDA, SQIVND (reference sequence). For the CDR3, the DNA is TGTGCCAGTAGTCCCAGGACAGTGGGATACTCTGGAAACACCATATATTTT. Encoded protein: CASSPRTVGYSGNTIYF.

This clonotype has only a few counts. V usage is TRBV27 and J usage is TRBJ2-5; 12 bases fit TRBD2. V lost 3 bases and J lost 6; bases outside the gene matches: 14. This CDR3 is 18 amino acids long. Germline lookup yields CDR1 MNHEY and CDR2 SMNVEV (reference sequence). CDR3 sequence reads: CASSLTSGRGVGRKTQYF. CDR3 DNA: TGTGCCAGCAGTTTGACTAGCGGGAGAGGTGTTGGGAGAAAGACCCAGTACTTC.

This clonotype has just a few counts. The gene calls are TRBV6-1 and TRBJ2-6; D is possibly TRBD2 (5 bases). Trimming stripped 1 base from V and 0 bases from J, with 10 bases between. The CDR3 is 17 residues long. The germline V gene has CDR1 MNHNS and CDR2 SASEGT. The CDR3 DNA is TGTGCCAGCAGTGAAGAGGAGGACCGCTCTGGGGCCAACGTCCTGACTTTC. Its translation: CASSEEEDRSGANVLTF.

The rearrangement links TRBV27 to TRBJ2-1, with a possible D match to TRBD1 (6 bases). The ends were cut back, 1 base at V and 7 bases at J, with 17 bases in the middle. The CDR3 is made up of 16 amino acids. Germline CDR1 MNHEY, CDR2 SMNVEV (reference sequence). In DNA, the CDR3 is TGTGCCAGCAGTTTATGGGAACAGGGCTGGAGGAATGAGCAGTTCTTC. Its translation: CASSLWEQGWRNEQFF.

The chain carries TRBV6-1 and TRBJ1-6; unclear D gene. V lost 1 base and J 10 bases, leaving 8 bases between the germline ends. Germline loops: CDR1 MNHNS, CDR2 SASEGT. The CDR3 has 13 residues. This CDR3 is CASSEVEWSPLHF. The CDR3 nucleotides read TGTGCCAGCAGTGAAGTAGAGTGGTCACCCCTCCACTTT.

This clonotype was seen only a few times. The chain couples TRBV15 to TRBJ2-2; D is perhaps TRBD2 (5 bases). Germline assignment: CDR1 LNHNV and CDR2 YYDKDF (reference sequence). The CDR3 is made up of 18 amino acids. Trimming cost V 0 bases and J 3 bases, with 17 bases left between them. CDR3 nucleotide sequence: TGTGCCACCAGCAGAGATCGGGGATCCGGTCCCGACACCGGGGAGCTGTTTTTT. Amino acids: CATSRDRGSGPDTGELFF.

This chain uses TRBV6-6 with TRBJ2-1; TRBD1 matches at 8 bases. Trimming took 6 bases from V and 2 from J; bases not matched to a gene: 9. From germline, CDR1 is MNHNY and CDR2 SVGAGI (reference sequence). This CDR3 is 16 amino acids long. CDR3 in amino acids: CASSPLHRGTYNEQFF. The CDR3 region has the DNA TGTGCCAGCAGCCCCCTCCACAGGGGGACCTACAATGAGCAGTTCTTC.

J is TRBJ1-6 and V is TRBV18; D possibly corresponds to TRBD1 (5 bases). CDR3 length: 16 amino acids. Trimming removed 6 bases from V and 7 bases from J, with 19 bases in between. Germline loops: CDR1 KGHSH, CDR2 LQKENI. The CDR3 sequence: CASSNLWGSENSPLHF. The CDR3 nucleotides are TGTGCCAGCTCTAACCTATGGGGCAGCGAGAATTCACCCCTCCACTTT.

This rearrangement joins TRBV27 to TRBJ2-5; TRBD2 matches 13 bases. With V trimmed by 2 bases and J by 6 bases, 3 bases remained unmatched. Germline loops: CDR1 MNHEY, CDR2 SMNVEV (reference sequence). This CDR3 region has 15 residues. The CDR3 DNA sequence: TGTGCCAGCAGTTTAAGGACTAGCGGGGGAAAGACCCAGTACTTC. This encodes CASSLRTSGGKTQYF.

By share, this clonotype counts as medium-sized. The rearrangement joins TRBV29-1 to TRBJ2-7; 10 bases are a match to TRBD1. Losses at the gene ends were 6 bases for V and 3 bases for J; bases not matched to a gene: 2. Germline V gives CDR1 SQVTM, CDR2 ANQGSEA. This CDR3 has 12 amino acids. Here the CDR3 DNA reads TGCAGCGTCGGACAGGGGGGCTACGAGCAGTACTTC. Protein sequence: CSVGQGGYEQYF.

The chain recombines TRBV7-2 with TRBJ2-3; 8 bases align to TRBD2. The CDR3 totals 16 residues. With 0 bases clipped from V and 3 bases from J, the junction kept 5 bases outside the gene matches. In germline, CDR1 is SGHTA, CDR2 FQGNSA. CDR3 region: CASSLAGTRATDTQYF. CDR3 in DNA: TGTGCCAGCAGCTTAGCCGGGACTAGAGCGACAGATACGCAGTATTTT.

The table lists this clonotype with a few counts. Here the CDR3 DNA reads TGTGCCAGCAGTTTATCCTCTAGCGCGGGGGGGACGCAGTATTTT. As protein: CASSLSSSAGGTQYF. This chain links TRBV27 with TRBJ2-3; 9 bases map to TRBD2. The J segment lost 9 bases and the V segment lost 0 bases, leaving 7 bases of the junction unmatched. Germline V gives CDR1 MNHEY, CDR2 SMNVEV (reference sequence). CDR3 length equals 15 residues.

CDR3 amino acids: CASSFDAQGAITGELFF. The CDR3, as DNA: TGTGCCAGCTCATTCGACGCGCAGGGGGCTATCACCGGGGAGCTGTTTTTT. V is TRBV18 and J is TRBJ2-2, with 8 nucleotides matching TRBD1. V lost 5 bases, J lost 4 bases, and 12 bases stayed unmatched. The CDR3 has 17 residues. Germline-derived CDR1 and CDR2 are KGHSH and LQKENI.

This clonotype was detected a few times. V gene TRBV12-3 or TRBV12-4 combines with J gene TRBJ1-1; D gene unclear. The CDR3 runs 11 residues. Trimming left V 3 bases short and J 3 bases short, with 2 bases between. In nucleotides, the CDR3 is TGTGCCAGCAGTTTGGACACTGAAGCTTTCTTT. It encodes CASSLDTEAFF.

This chain links TRBV19 with TRBJ1-4; weak D call: TRBD1 (5 bases). Germline V gene data show CDR1 as LNHDA and CDR2 as SQIVND (reference sequence). V gave up 2 bases and J gave up 5 bases, with 12 bases separating them. CDR3 length equals 15 residues. CDR3 amino acids: CASSIPGGRNEKLFF. CDR3 bases: TGTGCCAGTAGTATACCGGGGGGTCGAAATGAAAAACTGTTTTTT.

CDR3 loop: CASSYGGLPSSGNTIYF. DNA of the CDR3: TGTGCCAGCAGTTACGGGGGGCTACCCAGCTCTGGAAACACCATATATTTT. V usage is TRBV6-6 and J usage is TRBJ1-3; D perhaps matches TRBD1 (6 bases). Per the germline V gene, CDR1 is MNHNY and CDR2 is SVGAGI (reference sequence). The CDR3 has 17 residues. Trimming cost V 2 bases and J 0 bases, with 14 bases left between them.

The chain recombines TRBV10-3 with TRBJ2-2, with a weak D call TRBD1 (5 bases). Trimming shortened V by 8 bases and J by 0 bases, and 13 bases separated the two germline ends. Germline V gene data show CDR1 as ENHRY and CDR2 as SYGVKD. The CDR3 is 15 residues long. This CDR3 reads CAIGSGISNTGELFF. CDR3 DNA: TGTGCCATCGGCTCAGGGATTTCGAACACCGGGGAGCTGTTTTTT.

In regard to this clonotype: Possible read error: a much larger clone is one base away. The chain employs TRBV15 and TRBJ2-2; TRBD2 might be the D (5 bases). With 3 bases removed from V and 8 bases from J, the gap between germline ends came to 10 bases. The CDR3 has 13 residues. Germline CDR1 LNHNV, CDR2 YYDKDF (reference sequence). The CDR3 DNA is TGTGCCACCAGCAGGTCGGGGTGTGGGGAGCTGTTTTTT. This translates into CATSRSGCGELFF.

The rearrangement joins TRBV6-5 to TRBJ2-5; tentatively, D is TRBD1 or TRBD2 (5 bases each). CDR3 size: 14 residues. Germline CDR1 and CDR2: MNHEY and SVGAGI. V was pared by 5 bases and J by 2 bases, with 12 bases between. CDR3 in DNA: TGTGCCAGCAGTAAAGAGGGACGGCAAGAGACCCAGTACTTC. The encoded protein is CASSKEGRQETQYF.

The chain uses TRBV19 and TRBJ2-5, with D perhaps TRBD2 (6 bases). Trimming removed 0 bases at V and 5 bases at J, with 13 bases between. Per germline, CDR1 LNHDA and CDR2 SQIVND (reference sequence). This CDR3 has 15 residues. In DNA, the CDR3 is TGTGCCAGTAGTATAGACCGGGGAGGTCCCGAGACCCAGTACTTC. Protein: CASSIDRGGPETQYF.

The rearrangement uses TRBV7-9 and TRBJ2-1; the D gene is possibly TRBD2 (6 bases). Trimming removed 1 base at V and 7 bases at J, with 17 bases between. The CDR3 extends over 16 amino acids. Germline CDR1 and CDR2: SEHNR and FQNEAQ (reference sequence). The DNA of the CDR3 is TGTGCCAGCAGCTTAGGGGGCCCTATCGGAGGGAATGAGCAGTTCTTC. Translating it yields CASSLGGPIGGNEQFF.

The V call is TRBV27, the J call TRBJ2-7, with D hard to call. Germline V gives CDR1 MNHEY, CDR2 SMNVEV (reference sequence). The CDR3 consists of 14 residues. The germline V and J ends were trimmed by 6 bases and 2 bases, with 14 bases remaining between them. CDR3 bases: TGTGCCAGCAGCCTGAGTGAGTGGCCCTACGAGCAGTACTTC. Translating it yields CASSLSEWPYEQYF.